Listed below are T cell receptor beta chains from one sample, sequenced in a study of cytomegalovirus exposure and HLA in healthy donors. Sequencing was performed with immunoSEQ multiplex PCR; in TCRdb, only in-frame clones are kept and a portion is missing. The sample records 95,000 to 100,000 clones, roughly four fifths being singletons. The material sequenced was PBMCs. Receptors originate from a man aged 50-59 years in good health and CMV-seronegative. Both conserved end residues are part of each CDR3. The order of the fields is CDR3 length, D gene, clone size, V gene, J gene, CDR3 DNA, CDR3 protein. The D gene is left open where the match is weak. Clone size is stated in some rows and not others, as once, few, many or a class when expanded.

length: 15; D: NA; size: few; V: TRBV27; J: TRBJ2-3; DNA: TGTGCCAGCAGTTTAATGCGGGGTGGAACAGATACGCAGTATTTT; CDR3: CASSLMRGGTDTQYF
length: 16; D: TRBD2; size: NA; V: TRBV5-4; J: TRBJ2-1; DNA: TGTGCCAGCAGCTTGGGGAGGACTAGCGGAAACAATGAGCAGTTCTTC; CDR3: CASSLGRTSGNNEQFF
length: 13; D: NA; size: NA; V: TRBV7-2; J: TRBJ2-7; DNA: TGTGCCAGCAGCCGTCCGGGTGGCTACGAGCAGTACTTC; CDR3: CASSRPGGYEQYF
length: 15; D: TRBD2; size: NA; V: TRBV5-5; J: TRBJ2-7; DNA: TGTGCCAGCAGCTTGGTTGCGGGAGGGCCTGGAGAGCAGTACTTC; CDR3: CASSLVAGGPGEQYF
length: 14; D: TRBD1; size: once; V: TRBV28; J: TRBJ1-4; DNA: TGTGCCAGCAATAGTGGACAGGGGTCTGAAAAACTGTTTTTT; CDR3: CASNSGQGSEKLFF
length: 14; D: TRBD1; size: NA; V: TRBV11-2; J: TRBJ1-2; DNA: TGTGCCAGCAGCTTCAATCGACAGGGGGATGGCTACACCTTC; CDR3: CASSFNRQGDGYTF
length: 14; D: TRBD1; size: NA; V: TRBV2; J: TRBJ2-1; DNA: TGTGCCAGCAGTTTCGGGACAGGGGGCAATGAGCAGTTCTTC; CDR3: CASSFGTGGNEQFF
length: 14; D: NA; size: few; V: TRBV2; J: TRBJ2-2; DNA: TGTGCCAGCAGGGAGCGGCCGAACACCGGGGAGCTGTTTTTT; CDR3: CASRERPNTGELFF
length: 16; D: TRBD2; size: NA; V: TRBV5-1; J: TRBJ2-3; DNA: TGCGCCAGCAGCACCGAAAGCGGGAGGGACACAGATACGCAGTATTTT; CDR3: CASSTESGRDTDTQYF
length: 15; D: TRBD1; size: NA; V: TRBV5-1; J: TRBJ2-7; DNA: TGCGCCAGCACCTCCGACAGGGCTACCTCCGGCGAGCAGTACTTC; CDR3: CASTSDRATSGEQYF
length: 15; D: TRBD2; size: NA; V: TRBV5-8; J: TRBJ2-3; DNA: TGTGCCAGCAGCTTGGCTAGCGGGGACACAGATACGCAGTATTTT; CDR3: CASSLASGDTDTQYF
length: 16; D: TRBD2; size: NA; V: TRBV7-2; J: TRBJ2-1; DNA: TGTGCCAGCAGCTTGGCTAGCGGGGAGGAATACAATGAGCAGTTCTTC; CDR3: CASSLASGEEYNEQFF
length: 14; D: NA; size: NA; V: TRBV7-2; J: TRBJ2-7; DNA: TGTGCCAGCAGCTTAGATACGGGGGCCTACGAGCAGTACTTC; CDR3: CASSLDTGAYEQYF
length: 18; D: NA; size: NA; V: TRBV5-1; J: TRBJ2-1; DNA: TGCGCCAGCAGCGGGGGACTTAACCCCCCCGACGGTTACAATGAGCAGTTCTTC; CDR3: CASSGGLNPPDGYNEQFF
length: 16; D: NA; size: NA; V: TRBV5-1; J: TRBJ2-3; DNA: TGCGCCAGCAGCCCGGTTTGGGGCTTGGGCCACGATACGCAGTATTTT; CDR3: CASSPVWGLGHDTQYF
length: 14; D: TRBD1; size: NA; V: TRBV5-1; J: TRBJ1-2; DNA: TGCGCCAGCAGCCAGGGACAGGGGGCTGGTGGCTACACCTTC; CDR3: CASSQGQGAGGYTF
length: 14; D: TRBD2; size: NA; V: TRBV7-2; J: TRBJ2-2; DNA: TGTGCCAGCAGCTCCGGACTAGCGACCGGGGAGCTGTTTTTT; CDR3: CASSSGLATGELFF
length: 15; D: TRBD1; size: NA; V: TRBV5-1; J: TRBJ2-1; DNA: TGCGCCAGCAGCCAGGGACAGGGGATAATCAATGAGCAGTTCTTC; CDR3: CASSQGQGIINEQFF
length: 15; D: TRBD1; size: NA; V: TRBV5-1; J: TRBJ2-1; DNA: TGCGCCAGCTCTCTCCGGACAGGGGAGGCAAATGAGCAGTTCTTC; CDR3: CASSLRTGEANEQFF
length: 16; D: TRBD2; size: once; V: TRBV7-2; J: TRBJ2-5; DNA: TGTGCCAGCAGCTTAGCAGTAGCGGGAGGGCGCGGGACCCAGTACTTC; CDR3: CASSLAVAGGRGTQYF
length: 12; D: NA; size: NA; V: TRBV10-3; J: TRBJ1-1; DNA: TGTGCCATCAGTGAGTCCCACAACGCAGCTTTCTTT; CDR3: CAISESHNAAFF
length: 11; D: NA; size: NA; V: TRBV20-1; J: TRBJ2-7; DNA: TGCAGTGCTAGGGGGCCGGTCGAGCAGTACTTC; CDR3: CSARGPVEQYF
length: 16; D: TRBD2; size: NA; V: TRBV7-2; J: TRBJ2-2; DNA: TGTGCCAGCAGCCGAACTAGCGGGAGAGGCACCGGGGAGCTGTTTTTT; CDR3: CASSRTSGRGTGELFF
length: 15; D: NA; size: once; V: TRBV5-5; J: TRBJ1-6; DNA: TGTGCCAGCAGCTTGGAACCCGACAGTGGTTCACCCCTCCACTTT; CDR3: CASSLEPDSGSPLHF
length: 15; D: TRBD1; size: NA; V: TRBV9; J: TRBJ2-7; DNA: TGTGCCAGCAGCCGCGGACAGGACGGTTCCTACGAGCAGTACTTC; CDR3: CASSRGQDGSYEQYF
length: 18; D: NA; size: few; V: TRBV5-1; J: TRBJ1-1; DNA: TGCGCCAGCAGCTTGGCCGCGACAGGCGGCCGACCAAACACTGAAGCTTTCTTT; CDR3: CASSLAATGGRPNTEAFF
length: 15; D: TRBD1; size: few; V: TRBV7-2; J: TRBJ2-7; DNA: TGTGCCAGCAGCCAAGAAACACAGGGGCCCTACGAGCAGTACTTC; CDR3: CASSQETQGPYEQYF
length: 16; D: TRBD2; size: NA; V: TRBV5-1; J: TRBJ2-1; DNA: TGCGCCAGCAGTCACTCTGGGACTAGCGGGAACAATGAGCAGTTCTTC; CDR3: CASSHSGTSGNNEQFF
length: 13; D: NA; size: few; V: TRBV4-2; J: TRBJ1-1; DNA: TGTGCCAGCAGCCAAGATCAAGAGGGGGACGCTTTCTTT; CDR3: CASSQDQEGDAFF
length: 14; D: NA; size: NA; V: TRBV6-6; J: TRBJ1-2; DNA: TGTGCCAGCAGTTACTCGTGGGGGCGAAATGTCTACACCTTC; CDR3: CASSYSWGRNVYTF
length: 15; D: TRBD2; size: few; V: TRBV14; J: TRBJ2-7; DNA: TGTGCCAGCAGCCAAGACGGCGCGGGGGCCTACGAGCAGTACTTC; CDR3: CASSQDGAGAYEQYF
length: 13; D: NA; size: NA; V: TRBV10-3; J: TRBJ2-1; DNA: TGTGCCATCAGTGAAAGGGGCTACAATGAGCAGTTCTTC; CDR3: CAISERGYNEQFF
length: 15; D: NA; size: NA; V: TRBV7-8; J: TRBJ1-6; DNA: TGTGCCAGCACTTTGATTTGGGGGGGAAATTCACCCCTCCACTTT; CDR3: CASTLIWGGNSPLHF
length: 13; D: NA; size: NA; V: TRBV4-1; J: TRBJ2-5; DNA: TGCGCCAGCAGTTTTCAGGAGGGAGAGACCCAGTACTTC; CDR3: CASSFQEGETQYF
length: 15; D: TRBD1; size: NA; V: TRBV15; J: TRBJ2-5; DNA: TGTGCCACCAGCCCTGGGGACAGAACGGGAGAGACCCAGTACTTC; CDR3: CATSPGDRTGETQYF
length: 14; D: NA; size: once; V: TRBV2; J: TRBJ2-2; DNA: TGTGCCAGCAGAGGCGGATGGAACACCGGGGAGCTGTTTTTT; CDR3: CASRGGWNTGELFF
length: 15; D: TRBD2; size: NA; V: TRBV7-3; J: TRBJ2-3; DNA: TGTGCCAGCAGCCACGAGGCACAGCGGGGGCAGACGCAGTATTTT; CDR3: CASSHEAQRGQTQYF
length: 13; D: TRBD1; size: NA; V: TRBV9; J: TRBJ1-1; DNA: TGTGCCAGCAGCGAGAGGACAGGGGTTGAAGCTTTCTTT; CDR3: CASSERTGVEAFF
length: 14; D: NA; size: NA; V: TRBV28; J: TRBJ2-7; DNA: TGTGCCAGCACCATGGCCCAGGGGCACTACGAGCAGTACTTC; CDR3: CASTMAQGHYEQYF
length: 11; D: NA; size: NA; V: TRBV7-9; J: TRBJ2-5; DNA: TGTGCCAGCAGCTTAGGGGTGCGGGCCGACTTC; CDR3: CASSLGVRADF
length: 13; D: NA; size: NA; V: TRBV27; J: TRBJ1-2; DNA: TGTGCCAGCAGGTCGACAGTGAACTATGGCTACACCTTC; CDR3: CASRSTVNYGYTF
length: 16; D: NA; size: few; V: TRBV9; J: TRBJ2-5; DNA: TGTGCCAGCAGCGTGGCGGCCCCCTCATTCGGGGAGACCCAGTACTTC; CDR3: CASSVAAPSFGETQYF
length: 13; D: TRBD1; size: NA; V: TRBV7-2; J: TRBJ1-2; DNA: TGTGCCAGCAGCCTCACAGGGGGCTATGGCTACACCTTC; CDR3: CASSLTGGYGYTF
length: 12; D: NA; size: NA; V: TRBV6-5; J: TRBJ1-6; DNA: TGTGCCAGCAGGGCGGACGGGGGGACCCTCCACTTT; CDR3: CASRADGGTLHF
length: 16; D: NA; size: NA; V: TRBV11-2; J: TRBJ1-4; DNA: TGTGCCAGCAGCTTAGGTCGGACAACTTATAATGAAAAACTGTTTTTT; CDR3: CASSLGRTTYNEKLFF
length: 13; D: TRBD1; size: few; V: TRBV29-1; J: TRBJ1-1; DNA: TGCAGCGTACACAGGGGAATGAACACTGAAGCTTTCTTT; CDR3: CSVHRGMNTEAFF
length: 14; D: TRBD1; size: NA; V: TRBV27; J: TRBJ1-6; DNA: TGTGCCAGCAGCCAGGGACAGTCCCATTCACCCCTCCACTTT; CDR3: CASSQGQSHSPLHF
length: 13; D: NA; size: NA; V: TRBV2; J: TRBJ1-5; DNA: TGTGCCAGCAGTGCGAGGAATAATCAGCCCCAGCATTTT; CDR3: CASSARNNQPQHF
length: 16; D: NA; size: NA; V: TRBV7-9; J: TRBJ2-3; DNA: TGTGCCAGCAGCTTAGTTTTTGATTATGTAGCAGATACGCAGTATTTT; CDR3: CASSLVFDYVADTQYF
length: 15; D: TRBD2; size: NA; V: TRBV5-1; J: TRBJ2-1; DNA: TGCGCCAGCAGCGGGAGCGGGGGGTTCAACAATGAGCAGTTCTTC; CDR3: CASSGSGGFNNEQFF
length: 15; D: TRBD2; size: NA; V: TRBV7-9; J: TRBJ2-3; DNA: TGTGCCAGCAGCTCGACTAGCGGGGAGACAGATACGCAGTATTTT; CDR3: CASSSTSGETDTQYF
length: 16; D: TRBD1; size: NA; V: TRBV2; J: TRBJ1-4; DNA: TGTGCCAGCAGGAGTCAGACAGGGTGGACTAATGAAAAACTGTTTTTT; CDR3: CASRSQTGWTNEKLFF
length: 16; D: NA; size: few; V: TRBV6-5; J: TRBJ1-6; DNA: TGTGCCAGCAGTTACGGGCAGGGCACCTTTAATTCACCCCTCCACTTT; CDR3: CASSYGQGTFNSPLHF
length: 14; D: TRBD1; size: NA; V: TRBV6-6; J: TRBJ1-5; DNA: TGTGCCAGCAGTAGGGGGCAAATCAATCAGCCCCAGCATTTT; CDR3: CASSRGQINQPQHF
length: 14; D: NA; size: NA; V: TRBV29-1; J: TRBJ2-3; DNA: TGCAGCGTTGCGGGGGATATCATGGCAGATACGCAGTATTTT; CDR3: CSVAGDIMADTQYF